This T cell receptor (beta chain) comes out of a study of blood T cell repertoires in COVID-19. Study details: Acute and convalescent COVID-19 samples came from the United States, Italy and Spain. Sources were T cells, B-cell-depleted T cells, or PBMCs; the material itself was cDNA or gDNA.

The CDR3 has 14 residues. Trimming shortened V by 3 bases and J by 6 bases, and 12 bases separated the two germline ends. Per germline, CDR1 MGHDK and CDR2 SYGVNS. In the original analysis: Estimation of nucleated cell counts relied on the amplification of reference gene primers. The protocol was immunoSEQ multiplex PCR, while the TCRdb copy is restricted to in-frame clones and leaves out a portion. The V and J calls and clone size were taken over from that table, and D and trimming were inferred from the DNA. The sample lists fewer than 350,000 clones, 88% occurring once. Sequencing was done on a sample of peripheral blood. This chain connects TRBV25-1 to TRBJ2-1; D remains unclear. This receptor was obtained from a man younger than 35 with active or convalescent COVID-19. The CDR3 sequence: CASSEISLVNEQFF. CDR3 coding DNA: TGTGCCAGCAGTGAGATATCATTAGTCAATGAGCAGTTCTTC.